Given below is one TCR beta chain in context. Its target is not known. CDR1 is SGHRS, CDR2 YFSETQ, per germline. V lost 5 bases to trimming and J lost 4 bases; unmatched junction nucleotides: 7. The CDR3 totals 16 residues. The sample belongs to a study of CD8+ T cells in alopecia areata. The study, taken as a whole, reports: Resident alphabeta T-cell populations of normal skin are likewise subject to sequencing in scalp samples.

Extracted RNA was reverse transcribed into cDNA, the sequencing template. Repertoires were generated with immunoSEQ multiplex PCR, while TCRdb's copy carries only in-frame clones and drops some. In the table there are tens of thousands of clones, 55% to 65% of which are singletons. This sequence originates from a human donor with alopecia areata. The source was CD8+ T cells sorted from blood, collected at week 0. The V gene is TRBV5-1, the J gene TRBJ2-6, with 9 bases that match TRBD1. CDR3 nucleotides: TGCGCCAGCAGACGGACAGGGGCCGAGGGGGCCAACGTCCTGACTTTC. Its translation is CASRRTGAEGANVLTF.